This T cell receptor (beta chain) stems from a study of spatial heterogeneity in lung cancer. Sample time point: sample taken at primary tumor resection. TCRdb re-analysed the 5' RACE reads in MiXCR, keeping a single row per CDR3 protein. The sample consists of about 7,900 distinct CDR3 sequences, 3.5% to 5.5% of them appearing once. J gave up 2 bases and V 2 bases, and 7 bases lay outside the gene matches. Germline CDR1 reads SNHLY; CDR2 reads FYNNEI. The CDR3 has 16 amino acids. By share, this clonotype counts as medium-sized. The TCR originated in a male donor with early-stage non-small cell lung cancer. Sequenced here: PBMCs, sampled at surgery. V usage is TRBV2 and J usage is TRBJ2-7; 9 positions agree with TRBD2. The CDR3 loop reads CASSEFSGGTTYEQYV. CDR3 DNA: TGTGCCAGCAGTGAATTCAGCGGGGGGACTACCTACGAGCAGTACGTC.